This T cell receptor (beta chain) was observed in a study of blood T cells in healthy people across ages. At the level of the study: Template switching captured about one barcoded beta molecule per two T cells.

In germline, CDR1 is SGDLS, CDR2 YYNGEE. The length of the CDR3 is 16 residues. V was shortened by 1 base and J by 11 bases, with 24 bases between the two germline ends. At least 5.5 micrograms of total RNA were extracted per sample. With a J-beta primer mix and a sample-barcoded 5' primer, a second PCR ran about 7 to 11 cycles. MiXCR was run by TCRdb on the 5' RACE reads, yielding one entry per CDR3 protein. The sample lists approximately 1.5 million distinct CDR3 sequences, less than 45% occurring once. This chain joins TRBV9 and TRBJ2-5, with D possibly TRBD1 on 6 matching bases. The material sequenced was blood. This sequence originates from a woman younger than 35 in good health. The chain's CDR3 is CASSVLQGSSYNEQYF. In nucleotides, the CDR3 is TGTGCCAGCAGCGTACTCCAGGGGAGTTCCTACAATGAGCAGTACTTC.